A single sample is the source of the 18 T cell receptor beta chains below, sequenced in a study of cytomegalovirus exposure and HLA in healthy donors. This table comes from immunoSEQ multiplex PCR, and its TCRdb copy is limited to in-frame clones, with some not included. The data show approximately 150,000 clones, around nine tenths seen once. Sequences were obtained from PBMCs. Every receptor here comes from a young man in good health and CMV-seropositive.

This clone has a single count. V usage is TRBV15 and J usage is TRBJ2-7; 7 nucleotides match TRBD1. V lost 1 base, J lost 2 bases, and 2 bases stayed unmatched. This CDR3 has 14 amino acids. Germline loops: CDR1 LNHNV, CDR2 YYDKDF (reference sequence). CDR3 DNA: TGTGCCACCAGCAGAGGGGACAGTGCCTACGAGCAGTACTTC. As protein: CATSRGDSAYEQYF.

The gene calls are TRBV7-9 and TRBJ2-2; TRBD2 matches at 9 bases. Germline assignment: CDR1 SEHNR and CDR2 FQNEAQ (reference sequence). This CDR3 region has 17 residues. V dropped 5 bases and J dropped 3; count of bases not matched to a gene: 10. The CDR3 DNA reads TGTGCCAGCAGCCCCTCTCGCGGGGGGGACTACACCGGGGAGCTGTTTTTT. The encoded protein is CASSPSRGGDYTGELFF.

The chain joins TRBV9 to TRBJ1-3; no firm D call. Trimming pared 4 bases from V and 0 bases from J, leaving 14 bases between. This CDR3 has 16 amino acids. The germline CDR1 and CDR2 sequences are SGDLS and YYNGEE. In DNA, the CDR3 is TGTGCCAGCAGCCCTGATTTGGCTCCCTCTGGAAACACCATATATTTT. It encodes CASSPDLAPSGNTIYF.

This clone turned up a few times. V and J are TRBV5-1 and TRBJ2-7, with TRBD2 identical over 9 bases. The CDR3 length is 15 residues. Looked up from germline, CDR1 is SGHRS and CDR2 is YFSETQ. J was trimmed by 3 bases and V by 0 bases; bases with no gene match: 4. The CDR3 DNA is TGCGCCAGCAGCTTGGTTAGCGGGAGATTCTACGAGCAGTACTTC. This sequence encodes CASSLVSGRFYEQYF.

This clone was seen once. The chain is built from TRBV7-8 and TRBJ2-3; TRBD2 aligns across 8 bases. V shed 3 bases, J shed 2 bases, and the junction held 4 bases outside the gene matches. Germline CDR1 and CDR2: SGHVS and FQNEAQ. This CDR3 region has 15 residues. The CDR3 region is CASSFILAVTDTQYF. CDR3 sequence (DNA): TGTGCCAGCAGCTTCATACTAGCGGTCACAGATACGCAGTATTTT.

CDR3 DNA: TGTGCCAGCAGCGTCGTGATAGCGGGAGGTTCCTACGAGCAGTACTTC. Protein sequence: CASSVVIAGGSYEQYF. The V and J genes are TRBV7-9 and TRBJ2-7; 10 nucleotides align to TRBD2. J was trimmed by 1 base and V by 5 bases; bases with no gene match: 8. CDR1 and CDR2 from the germline V gene are SEHNR and FQNEAQ (reference sequence). There are 16 residues in the CDR3.

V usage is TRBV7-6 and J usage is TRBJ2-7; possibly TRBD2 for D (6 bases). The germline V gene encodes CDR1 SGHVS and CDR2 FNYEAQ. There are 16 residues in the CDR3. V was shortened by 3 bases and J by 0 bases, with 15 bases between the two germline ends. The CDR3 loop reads CASSLDPQGGSYEQYF. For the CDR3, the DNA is TGTGCCAGCAGCTTGGACCCGCAGGGAGGCTCCTACGAGCAGTACTTC.

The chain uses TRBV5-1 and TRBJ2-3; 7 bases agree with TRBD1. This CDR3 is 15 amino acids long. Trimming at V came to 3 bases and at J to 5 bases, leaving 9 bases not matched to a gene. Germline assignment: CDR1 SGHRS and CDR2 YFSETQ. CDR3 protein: CASSSLGTEGDTQYF. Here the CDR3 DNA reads TGCGCCAGCAGCTCCCTAGGGACAGAGGGAGATACGCAGTATTTT.

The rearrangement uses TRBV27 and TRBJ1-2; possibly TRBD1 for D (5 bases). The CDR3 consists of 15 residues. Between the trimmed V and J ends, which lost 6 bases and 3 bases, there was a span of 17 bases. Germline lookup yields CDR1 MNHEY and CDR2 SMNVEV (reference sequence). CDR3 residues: CASSPSDGTYYGYTF. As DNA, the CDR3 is TGTGCCAGCAGCCCTTCCGATGGGACTTACTATGGCTACACCTTC.

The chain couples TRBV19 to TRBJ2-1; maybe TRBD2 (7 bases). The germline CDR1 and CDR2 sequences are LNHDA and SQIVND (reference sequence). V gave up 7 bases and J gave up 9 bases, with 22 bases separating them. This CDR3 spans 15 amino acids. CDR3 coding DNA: TGTGCCAGTACCCCCACCGGGGGGACAACCGGTGAGCAGTTCTTC. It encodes CASTPTGGTTGEQFF.

CDR3 protein: CASSELAGGLEQYF. DNA for the CDR3: TGCGCCAGCAGCGAACTAGCGGGAGGGCTTGAGCAGTACTTC. V is TRBV10-1 and J is TRBJ2-7; 13 bases align to TRBD2. The CDR3 has 14 amino acids. With V trimmed by 6 bases and J by 7 bases, 6 bases remained unmatched. Germline V gene data show CDR1 as WNHNN and CDR2 as SYGVQD (reference sequence).

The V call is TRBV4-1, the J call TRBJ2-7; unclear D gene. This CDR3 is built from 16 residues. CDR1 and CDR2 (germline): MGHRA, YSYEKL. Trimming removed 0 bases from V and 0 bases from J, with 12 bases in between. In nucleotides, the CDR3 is TGCGCCAGCAGCCAAGATAGGAGAAATTTCTCCTACGAGCAGTACTTC. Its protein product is CASSQDRRNFSYEQYF.

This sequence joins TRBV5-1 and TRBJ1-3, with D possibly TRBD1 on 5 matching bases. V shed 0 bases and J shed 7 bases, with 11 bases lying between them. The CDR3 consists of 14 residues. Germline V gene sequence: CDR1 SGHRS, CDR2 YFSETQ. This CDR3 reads CASSLELEGNTIYF. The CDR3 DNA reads TGCGCCAGCAGCTTGGAATTGGAGGGGAACACCATATATTTT.

CDR3 loop: CASSLSPYLSNQPQHF. CDR3 nucleotide sequence: TGTGCCAGCAGCCTAAGCCCTTACCTCAGCAATCAGCCCCAGCATTTT. This chain connects TRBV7-8 to TRBJ1-5; no clear D. Germline V CDR1 and CDR2: SGHVS, FQNEAQ. CDR3 length: 16 amino acids. V gave up 5 bases and J gave up 1 base, with 15 bases separating them.

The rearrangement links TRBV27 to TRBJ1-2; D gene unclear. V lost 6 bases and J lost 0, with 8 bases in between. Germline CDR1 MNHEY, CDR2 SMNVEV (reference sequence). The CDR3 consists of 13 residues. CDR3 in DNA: TGTGCCAGCAGCCCGAGGCCTAACTATGGCTACACCTTC. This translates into CASSPRPNYGYTF.

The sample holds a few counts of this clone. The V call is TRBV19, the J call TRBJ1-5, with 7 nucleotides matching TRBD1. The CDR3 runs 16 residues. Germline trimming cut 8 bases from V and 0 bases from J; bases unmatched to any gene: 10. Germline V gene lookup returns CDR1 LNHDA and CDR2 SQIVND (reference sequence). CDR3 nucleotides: TGTGCCAGTTCGGACAGGAGGGATTATAGCAATCAGCCCCAGCATTTT. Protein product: CASSDRRDYSNQPQHF.

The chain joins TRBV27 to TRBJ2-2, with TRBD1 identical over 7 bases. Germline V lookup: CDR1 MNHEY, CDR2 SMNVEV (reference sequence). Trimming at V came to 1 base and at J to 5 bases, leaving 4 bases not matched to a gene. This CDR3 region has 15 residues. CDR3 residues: CASSLYDRATGELFF. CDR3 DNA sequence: TGTGCCAGCAGTTTATACGACAGGGCGACCGGGGAGCTGTTTTTT.

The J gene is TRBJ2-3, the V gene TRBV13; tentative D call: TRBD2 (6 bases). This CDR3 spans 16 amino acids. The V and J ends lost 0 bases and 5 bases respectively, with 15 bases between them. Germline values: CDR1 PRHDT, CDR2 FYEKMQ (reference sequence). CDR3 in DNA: TGTGCCAGCAGCTTAGGCCGGAGCGGGCGAGGAGATACGCAGTATTTT. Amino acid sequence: CASSLGRSGRGDTQYF.